The 7 T cell receptor beta chains below come from one sample, sequenced in a study of blood T cell repertoires in COVID-19. TCRdb keeps only in-frame clones here, not all; method: immunoSEQ multiplex PCR. The sample contains more than 300,000 clones, about nine tenths of which appear only once. The sequenced sample consisted of PBMCs or T cells enriched from blood (not recorded which). Source of these receptors: a man aged 25 to 40 who had recovered from COVID-19.

The chain is built from TRBV18 and TRBJ1-1, with D possibly TRBD1 on 5 matching bases. The germline CDR1 and CDR2 sequences are KGHSH and LQKENI. The germline V and J ends were trimmed by 2 bases and 1 base, with 8 bases remaining between them. This CDR3 is 14 amino acids long. This chain's CDR3 is CASSPGGGNTEAFF. The CDR3 bases are TGTGCCAGCTCACCAGGGGGAGGGAACACTGAAGCTTTCTTT. Supplemented by reference TRBV18 and TRBJ1-1, the full variable domain reads NAGVMQNPRHLVRRRGQEARLRCSPMKGHSHVYWYRQLPEEGLKFMVYLQKENIIDESGMPKERFSAEFPKEGPSILRIQQVVRGDSAAYFCASSPGGGNTEAFFGQGTRLTVV.

V and J are TRBV11-2 and TRBJ1-1; D might be TRBD1 (5 bases). Per germline, CDR1 SGHAT and CDR2 FQNNGV. V lost 5 bases to trimming and J lost 4 bases, with 14 bases between them. This CDR3 spans 14 amino acids. The CDR3 DNA sequence: TGTGCCAGCAGCCGTCGGGGGGGAGGCACTGAAGCTTTCTTT. This gives the protein CASSRRGGGTEAFF. The entire variable domain, with the rest obtained from reference TRBV11-2 and TRBJ1-1, is as follows: EAGVAQSPRYKIIEKRQSVAFWCNPISGHATLYWYQQILGQGPKLLIQFQNNGVVDDSQLPKDRFSAERLKGVDSTLKIQPAKLEDSAVYLCASSRRGGGTEAFFGQGTRLTVV.

The chain couples TRBV15 to TRBJ2-6; the match to TRBD1 covers 7 bases. The germline V gene has CDR1 LNHNV and CDR2 YYDKDF (reference sequence). V gave up 0 bases and J gave up 2 bases; unmatched junction bases: 1. The CDR3 totals 16 residues. CDR3 sequence reads: CATSRETGTGANVLTF. In nucleotides, the CDR3 is TGTGCCACCAGCAGAGAGACAGGGACTGGGGCCAACGTCCTGACTTTC.

There are a few counts of this clone. This sample includes further DNA sequences coding for the same CDR3. The V and J genes are TRBV5-1 and TRBJ2-3; D remains ambiguous. Trimming took 1 base from V and 6 from J, leaving 6 bases between them. CDR1 and CDR2 from the germline V gene are SGHRS and YFSETQ. The CDR3 has 12 amino acids. CDR3 loop: CASSLNSDTQYF. CDR3 in DNA: TGCGCCAGCAGCTTGAACTCCGATACGCAGTATTTT.

A single count supports this clone. Here the CDR3 reads CASSQVGFGRFTYEQYF. CDR3 nucleotides: TGTGCCAGCAGCCAAGTGGGTTTTGGCAGGTTTACCTACGAGCAGTACTTC. The J gene is TRBJ2-7, the V gene TRBV3-1 (or the pseudogene TRBV3-2); D remains unclear. Per germline, CDR1 LGHDT and CDR2 YNNKEL (reference sequence). V was clipped by 1 base and J by 2 bases, with 18 bases between them. CDR3 length equals 17 residues.

The rearrangement uses TRBV7-8 and TRBJ2-3, with D uncertain. Germline CDR1 reads SGHVS; CDR2 reads FQNEAQ. The CDR3 length is 15 residues. V gave up 2 bases and J gave up 0 bases, with 9 bases separating them. CDR3 DNA: TGTGCCAGCAGCTTATTCCAATTTAGCACAGATACGCAGTATTTT. This codes for CASSLFQFSTDTQYF. Full variable domain (remainder filled in from reference TRBV7-8 and TRBJ2-3): GAGVSQSPRYKVAKRGQDVALRCDPISGHVSLFWYQQALGQGPEFLTYFQNEAQLDKSGLPSDRFFAERPEGSVSTLKIQRTQQEDSAVYLCASSLFQFSTDTQYFGPGTRLTVL.

The chain uses TRBV19 and TRBJ1-1; 10 bases line up with TRBD1. With V trimmed by 5 bases and J by 5 bases, 8 bases remained unmatched. CDR1 is LNHDA and CDR2 is SQIVND in the germline V gene (reference sequence). This CDR3 has 15 residues. CDR3 DNA: TGTGCCAGTAGTGATCCGGGACAGGGGCTAACTGAAGCTTTCTTT. Amino acid sequence: CASSDPGQGLTEAFF.